The clone carrying this T cell receptor beta chain appeared a few times. What it binds is not known. An Oncomine TCR Beta short-read assay was used to sequence the DNA from cultured CD4+ T cells. TCRdb re-analysed the PCR reads in MiXCR, keeping a single row per CDR3 protein. Of some 22,000 distinct CDR3 sequences in the sample, 58% are singletons; the top ten hold about 3%. The sample belongs to a study of vaccination and CD4 T cells after COVID-19. In the study overall: Overlapping peptides of the spike proteins of SARS-CoV-2, HCoV-NL63, HCoV-OC43 and HCoV-229E were used for cell stimulation.

Treatment described: roughly 11-day PBMC culture with coronavirus spike peptide pools or control peptides (ViraFEST assay). T cells were expanded with peptide pools, and expanded clonotypes were identified by TCR sequencing. IL-2 at around 10 IU/ml and peptide pools at about 9.5 ug/ml were added to PBMCs cultured at two million per well. This CDR3 has 15 amino acids. The V gene's germline CDR1 is DFQATT and CDR2 SNEGSKA (reference sequence). Trimming removed 5 bases from V and 2 bases from J, with 18 bases in between. This TCR was recovered from a human donor who had recovered from COVID-19. This chain joins TRBV20-1 and TRBJ1-2; no reliable D call. The sample consisted of CD4+ T cells from blood, cultured in vitro. The CDR3 region is CSAPKARRSNYGYTF. The CDR3 bases are TGCAGTGCTCCCAAGGCCCGCAGGTCCAACTATGGCTACACCTTC.